The 6 T cell receptor beta chains given below trace back to one sample, sequenced in a study of cytomegalovirus exposure and HLA in healthy donors. Primers included in the PCR were 60 Vbeta and 13 Jbeta primers. The assay was immunoSEQ multiplex PCR, and TCRdb's table has in-frame clones only and misses some. The sample comprises under 200,000 clones, almost 85% of which are singletons, and around 0.52% rests with the top ten. Sequenced sample: PBMCs. These receptors originate from a woman between 45 and 65 years old in good health and CMV-seronegative.

This sequence joins TRBV5-1 and TRBJ2-3; 13 nucleotides line up with TRBD2. J lost 2 bases, V lost 4 bases, and 7 bases had no gene match. Germline V gene lookup returns CDR1 SGHRS and CDR2 YFSETQ. CDR3 length equals 17 residues. The chain's CDR3 is CASSPGTSGKITDTQYF. Here the CDR3 DNA reads TGCGCCAGCAGCCCGGGGACTAGCGGGAAAATCACAGATACGCAGTATTTT.

This chain uses TRBV7-9 with TRBJ1-2; a possible D gene is TRBD1 (5 bases). Germline assignment: CDR1 SEHNR and CDR2 FQNEAQ (reference sequence). This CDR3 is built from 15 residues. Trimming cost V 1 base and J 7 bases, with 16 bases left between them. The CDR3 region has the DNA TGTGCCAGCAGCTTAGAGCGCAGGGTTGCTGGTGGCTACACCTTC. It codes for CASSLERRVAGGYTF. The complete variable domain, with remaining parts taken from reference TRBV7-9 and TRBJ1-2, reads DTGVSQNPRHKITKRGQNVTFRCDPISEHNRLYWYRQTLGQGPEFLTYFQNEAQLEKSRLLSDRFSAERPKGSFSTLEIQRTEQGDSAMYLCASSLERRVAGGYTFGSGTRLTVV.

The V gene is TRBV4-1, the J gene TRBJ2-7, with 14 nucleotides matching TRBD2. The ends lost 1 base at V and 3 bases at J; junction bases unmatched: 5. Germline values: CDR1 MGHRA, CDR2 YSYEKL. CDR3 length: 17 residues. Here the CDR3 reads CASSQGGGTSGSYEQYF. The CDR3 coding sequence is TGCGCCAGCAGCCAAGGGGGGGGGACTAGCGGGAGCTACGAGCAGTACTTC.

This clone was detected once. The chain combines TRBV27 with TRBJ1-5, with D perhaps TRBD1 (5 bases). The CDR3 length is 14 residues. Trimming took off 6 bases at V and 7 bases at J, with 16 bases between the two ends. Germline V CDR1 and CDR2: MNHEY, SMNVEV (reference sequence). Here the CDR3 DNA reads TGTGCCAGCAGCCCAAACCGCGGGGGGCAGCCCCAGCATTTT. This gives the protein CASSPNRGGQPQHF.

This clone has more than one count but fewer than ten. The chain uses TRBV5-1 and TRBJ1-5; D not resolved. Germline CDR1 and CDR2: SGHRS and YFSETQ. The CDR3 consists of 15 residues. Trimming took off 0 bases at V and 4 bases at J, with 11 bases between the two ends. Here the CDR3 reads CASSLGTAENQPQHF. The CDR3 DNA follows: TGCGCCAGCAGCTTGGGGACTGCCGAGAATCAGCCCCAGCATTTT.

The chain uses TRBV29-1 and TRBJ2-7, with D possibly being TRBD1 (6 bases). This CDR3 is 12 amino acids long. V lost 6 bases and J 1 base, leaving 10 bases between the germline ends. Germline assignment: CDR1 SQVTM and CDR2 ANQGSEA. The CDR3 nucleotides are TGCAGCGTAACAGGGATATCCTACGAGCAGTACTTC. It yields the protein CSVTGISYEQYF.